Given below is one T cell receptor (beta chain) in context. Its antigen remains unknown. These data belong to a study of T-cell reconstitution after alpha-beta-depleted transplantation in children. Study results and limitations: TCRbeta diversity was high at day 60 in some patients (a result of surviving recipient T cells and thymic progenitors). Counts and diversity of T cells one year after transplant came mostly from newly produced T cells.

Unique molecular identifiers were incorporated into the prepared TCRbeta library. In TCRdb, the PCR reads were re-called with MiXCR into one record per CDR3 protein. In the table there are some 290,000 distinct CDR3 sequences, 23% of which are singletons. Germline CDR1 reads SGHRS; CDR2 reads YFSETQ. V shed 4 bases and J shed 7 bases, with 17 bases lying between them. This CDR3 spans 14 amino acids. The sequence was collected from a male patient younger than 18 who had a stem cell transplant for acute lymphoblastic leukemia, so the T cells may come from the graft donor. The specimen comprised PBMCs, mostly from graft donor cells, sampled 180 days after TCRalphabeta/CD19-depleted stem cell transplant. V and J are TRBV5-1 and TRBJ1-2, with a weak D call TRBD1 (6 bases). CDR3 protein: CASSLTGRWSGYTF. In DNA form, the CDR3 reads TGCGCCAGCAGCCTCACAGGGAGGTGGAGTGGCTACACCTTC.